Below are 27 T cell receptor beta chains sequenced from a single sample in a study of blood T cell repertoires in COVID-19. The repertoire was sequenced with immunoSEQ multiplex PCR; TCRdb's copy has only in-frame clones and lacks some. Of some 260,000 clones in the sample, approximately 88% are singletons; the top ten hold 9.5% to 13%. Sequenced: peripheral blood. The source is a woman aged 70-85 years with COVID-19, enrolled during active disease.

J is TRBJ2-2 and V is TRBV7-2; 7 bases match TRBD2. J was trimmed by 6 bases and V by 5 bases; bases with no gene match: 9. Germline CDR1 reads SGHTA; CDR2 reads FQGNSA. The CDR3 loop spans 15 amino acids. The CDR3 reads CASSRGAGVAGELFF. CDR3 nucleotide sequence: TGTGCCAGCAGCCGCGGTGCGGGAGTCGCCGGGGAGCTGTTTTTT.

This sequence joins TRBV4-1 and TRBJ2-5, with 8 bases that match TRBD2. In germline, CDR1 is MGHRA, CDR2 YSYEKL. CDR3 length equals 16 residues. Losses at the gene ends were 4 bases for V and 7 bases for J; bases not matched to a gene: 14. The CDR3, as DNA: TGCGCCAGCAGCCTCCGGAGGGCTAGCGGGCCGACGACCCAGTACTTC. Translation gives CASSLRRASGPTTQYF.

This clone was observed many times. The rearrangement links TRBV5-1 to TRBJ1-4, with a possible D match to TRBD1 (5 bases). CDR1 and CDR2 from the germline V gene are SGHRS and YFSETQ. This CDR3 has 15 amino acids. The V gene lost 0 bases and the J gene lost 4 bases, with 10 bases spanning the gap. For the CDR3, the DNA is TGCGCCAGCAGCTTGGCCCCCCAGGGTAATGAAAAACTGTTTTTT. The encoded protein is CASSLAPQGNEKLFF.

In nucleotides, the CDR3 is TGCAGTGCTAGTCGTGCTAGCTGGTCCTACAATGAGCAGTTCTTC. It is translated as CSASRASWSYNEQFF. The V gene is TRBV20-1, the J gene TRBJ2-1; the D gene is possibly TRBD2 (5 bases). CDR1 and CDR2 from the germline V gene are DFQATT and SNEGSKA (reference sequence). Trimming removed 3 bases at V and 1 base at J, with 13 bases between. The CDR3 is 15 residues long.

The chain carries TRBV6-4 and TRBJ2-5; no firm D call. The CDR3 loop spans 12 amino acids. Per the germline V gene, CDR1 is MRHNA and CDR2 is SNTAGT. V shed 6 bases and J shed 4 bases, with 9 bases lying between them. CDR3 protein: CASRNSLETQYF. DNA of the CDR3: TGTGCCAGCAGGAATAGCTTAGAGACCCAGTACTTC.

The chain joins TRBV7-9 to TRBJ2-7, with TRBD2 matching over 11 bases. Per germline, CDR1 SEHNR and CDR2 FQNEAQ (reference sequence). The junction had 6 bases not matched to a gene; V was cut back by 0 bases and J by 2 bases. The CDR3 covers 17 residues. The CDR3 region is CASSLALTSGSPYEQYF. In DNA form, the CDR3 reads TGTGCCAGCAGCTTAGCGCTTACTAGCGGGAGCCCCTACGAGCAGTACTTC. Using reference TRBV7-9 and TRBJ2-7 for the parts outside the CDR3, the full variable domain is DTGVSQNPRHKITKRGQNVTFRCDPISEHNRLYWYRQTLGQGPEFLTYFQNEAQLEKSRLLSDRFSAERPKGSFSTLEIQRTEQGDSAMYLCASSLALTSGSPYEQYFGPGTRLTVT.

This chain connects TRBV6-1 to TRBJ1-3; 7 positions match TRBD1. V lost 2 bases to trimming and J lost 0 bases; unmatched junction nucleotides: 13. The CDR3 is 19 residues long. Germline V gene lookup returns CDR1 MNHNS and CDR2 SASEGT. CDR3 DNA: TGTGCCAGCAGTGAAACAAAGATTGGGACAGTTGGCTCTGGAAACACCATATATTTT. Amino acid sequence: CASSETKIGTVGSGNTIYF.

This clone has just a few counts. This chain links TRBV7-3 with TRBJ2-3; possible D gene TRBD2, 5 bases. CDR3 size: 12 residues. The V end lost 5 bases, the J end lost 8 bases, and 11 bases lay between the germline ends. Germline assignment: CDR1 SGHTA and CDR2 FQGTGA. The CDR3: CASSDTGGTQYF. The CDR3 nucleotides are TGTGCCAGCAGCGACACTGGAGGTACGCAGTATTTT.

The CDR3 sequence is CASSRRLAGSADTQYF. The CDR3 DNA reads as TGCGCCAGCAGCCGACGACTAGCGGGCTCGGCAGATACGCAGTATTTT. V and J are TRBV4-3 and TRBJ2-3; TRBD2 matches at 10 bases. CDR1 LGHNA and CDR2 YSLEER come from the germline V gene. CDR3 length: 16 residues. Germline trimming cut 4 bases from V and 4 bases from J; bases unmatched to any gene: 8.

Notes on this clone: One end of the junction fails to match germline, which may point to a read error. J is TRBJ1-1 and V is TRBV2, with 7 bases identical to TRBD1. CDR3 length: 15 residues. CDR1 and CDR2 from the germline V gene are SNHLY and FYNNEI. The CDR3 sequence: CASRRDLQGNTEAFF. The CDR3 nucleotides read TGTGCCAGCAGGCGGGATTTACAGGGGAACACTGAGGCTTTCTTT.

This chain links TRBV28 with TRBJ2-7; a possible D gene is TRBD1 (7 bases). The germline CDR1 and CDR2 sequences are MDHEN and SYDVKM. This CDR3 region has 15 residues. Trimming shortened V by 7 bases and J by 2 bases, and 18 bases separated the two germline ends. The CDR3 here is CASTRGGTVTYEQYF. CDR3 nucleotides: TGTGCCAGCACCCGAGGGGGGACAGTCACCTACGAGCAGTACTTC.

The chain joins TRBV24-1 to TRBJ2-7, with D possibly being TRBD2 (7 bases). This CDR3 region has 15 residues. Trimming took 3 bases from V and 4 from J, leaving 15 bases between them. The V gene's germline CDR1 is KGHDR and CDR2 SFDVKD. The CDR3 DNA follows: TGTGCCACCAGTGATCGGGGGGACACACAATACGAGCAGTACTTC. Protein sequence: CATSDRGDTQYEQYF.

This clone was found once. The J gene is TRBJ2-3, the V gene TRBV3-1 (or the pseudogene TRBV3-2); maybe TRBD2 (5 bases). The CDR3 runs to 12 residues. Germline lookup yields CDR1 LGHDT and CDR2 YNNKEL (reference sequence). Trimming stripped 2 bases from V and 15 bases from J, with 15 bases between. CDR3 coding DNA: TGTGCCAGCAGCCAAAGCGGAATAGGGCGTTATTTT. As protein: CASSQSGIGRYF.

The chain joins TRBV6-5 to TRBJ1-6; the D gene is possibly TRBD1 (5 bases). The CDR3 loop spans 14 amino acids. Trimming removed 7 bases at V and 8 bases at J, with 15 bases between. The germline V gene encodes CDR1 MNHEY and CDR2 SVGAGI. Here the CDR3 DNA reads TGTGCCAGCAACACAGGACGGAGGGATTCACCCCTCCACTTT. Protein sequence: CASNTGRRDSPLHF.

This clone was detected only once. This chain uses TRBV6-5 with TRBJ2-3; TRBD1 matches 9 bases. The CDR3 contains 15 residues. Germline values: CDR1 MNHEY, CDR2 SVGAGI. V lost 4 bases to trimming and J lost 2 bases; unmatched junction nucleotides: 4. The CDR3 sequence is CASSWGQGDTDTQYF. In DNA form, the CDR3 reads TGTGCCAGCAGTTGGGGACAGGGTGACACAGATACGCAGTATTTT.

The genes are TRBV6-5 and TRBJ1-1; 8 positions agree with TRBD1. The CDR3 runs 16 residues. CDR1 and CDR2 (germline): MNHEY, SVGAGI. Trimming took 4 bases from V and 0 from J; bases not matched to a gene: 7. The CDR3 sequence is CASSSSQGEMNTEAFF. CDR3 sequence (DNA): TGTGCCAGCAGTTCATCACAGGGGGAGATGAACACTGAAGCTTTCTTT.

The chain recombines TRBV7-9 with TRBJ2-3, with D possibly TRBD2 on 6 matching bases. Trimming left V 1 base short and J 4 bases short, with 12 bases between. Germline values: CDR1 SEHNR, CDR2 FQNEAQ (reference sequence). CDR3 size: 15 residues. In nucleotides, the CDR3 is TGTGCCAGCAGCTTAGTTTTGGCTAGCGCAGATACGCAGTATTTT. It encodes CASSLVLASADTQYF.

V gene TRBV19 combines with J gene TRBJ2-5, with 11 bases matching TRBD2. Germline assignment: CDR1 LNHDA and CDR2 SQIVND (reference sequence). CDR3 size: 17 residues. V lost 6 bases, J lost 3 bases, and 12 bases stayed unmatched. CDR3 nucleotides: TGTGCCAGTAGCCGCGCTTGGCTAGCGGGAGGTAAAGAGACCCAGTACTTC. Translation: CASSRAWLAGGKETQYF.

This CDR3 is CASSDLRGIYNEQFF. The CDR3 DNA sequence: TGTGCCAGCTCCGACTTGAGGGGGATCTACAATGAGCAGTTCTTC. The chain couples TRBV18 to TRBJ2-1, with D perhaps matching TRBD1 (6 bases). This CDR3 has 15 residues. Germline V gene data show CDR1 as KGHSH and CDR2 as LQKENI. Trimming left V 6 bases short and J 3 bases short, with 15 bases between.

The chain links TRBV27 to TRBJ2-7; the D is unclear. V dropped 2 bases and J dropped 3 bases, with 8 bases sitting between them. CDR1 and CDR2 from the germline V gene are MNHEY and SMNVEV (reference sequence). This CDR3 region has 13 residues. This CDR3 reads CASSLGRYYEQYF. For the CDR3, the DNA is TGTGCCAGCAGTTTAGGCAGGTACTACGAGCAGTACTTC.

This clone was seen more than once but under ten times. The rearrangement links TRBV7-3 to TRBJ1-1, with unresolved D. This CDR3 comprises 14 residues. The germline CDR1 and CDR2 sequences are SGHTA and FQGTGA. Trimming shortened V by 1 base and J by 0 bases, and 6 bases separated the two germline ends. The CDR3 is CASSLNRMNTEAFF. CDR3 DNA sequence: TGTGCCAGCAGCTTAAACAGAATGAACACTGAAGCTTTCTTT.

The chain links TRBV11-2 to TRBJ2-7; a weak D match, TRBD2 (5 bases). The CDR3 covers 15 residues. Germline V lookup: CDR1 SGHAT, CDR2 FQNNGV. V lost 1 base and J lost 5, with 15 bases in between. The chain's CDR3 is CASSLVGTGLHEQYF. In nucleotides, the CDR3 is TGTGCCAGCAGCTTAGTTGGTACGGGATTGCACGAGCAGTACTTC.

The CDR3 region has the DNA TGTGCCAGCAGTTTCTCCGCTGGAAACACCATATATTTT. Encoded protein: CASSFSAGNTIYF. The rearrangement joins TRBV27 to TRBJ1-3; D unclear. Deletions cut 3 bases from V and 2 bases from J, with 5 bases between. The CDR3 totals 13 residues. Per germline, CDR1 MNHEY and CDR2 SMNVEV (reference sequence).

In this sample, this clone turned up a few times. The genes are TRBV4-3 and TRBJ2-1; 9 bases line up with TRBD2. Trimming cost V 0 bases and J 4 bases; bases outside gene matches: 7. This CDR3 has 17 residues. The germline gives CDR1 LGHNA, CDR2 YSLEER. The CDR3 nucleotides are TGCGCCAGCAGCCAAGAAATATCTAGCGGGACATACAATGAGCAGTTCTTC. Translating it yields CASSQEISSGTYNEQFF.

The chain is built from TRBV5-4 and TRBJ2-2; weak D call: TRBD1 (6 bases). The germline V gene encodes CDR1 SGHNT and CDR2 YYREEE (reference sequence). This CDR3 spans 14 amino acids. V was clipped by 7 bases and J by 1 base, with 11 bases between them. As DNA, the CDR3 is TGTGCCAGCCGTGGGGGACAGAACACCGGGGAGCTGTTTTTT. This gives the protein CASRGGQNTGELFF.

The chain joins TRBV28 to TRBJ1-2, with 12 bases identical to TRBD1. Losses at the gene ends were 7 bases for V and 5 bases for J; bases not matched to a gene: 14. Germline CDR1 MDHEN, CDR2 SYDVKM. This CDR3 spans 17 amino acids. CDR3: CASTTGTGGAIGYGYTF. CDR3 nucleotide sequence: TGTGCCAGCACCACTGGGACAGGGGGCGCGATAGGGTATGGCTACACCTTC.

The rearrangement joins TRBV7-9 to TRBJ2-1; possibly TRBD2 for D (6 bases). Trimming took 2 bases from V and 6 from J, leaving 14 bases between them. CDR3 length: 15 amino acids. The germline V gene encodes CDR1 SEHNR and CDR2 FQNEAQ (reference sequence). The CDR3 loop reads CASSLFLARTNEQFF. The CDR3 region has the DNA TGTGCCAGCAGCTTATTCCTAGCGAGGACCAATGAGCAGTTCTTC. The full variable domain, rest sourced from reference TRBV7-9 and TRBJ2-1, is DTGVSQNPRHKITKRGQNVTFRCDPISEHNRLYWYRQTLGQGPEFLTYFQNEAQLEKSRLLSDRFSAERPKGSFSTLEIQRTEQGDSAMYLCASSLFLARTNEQFFGPGTRLTVL.